The 20 T cell receptor beta chains listed next were all sequenced from one sample in a study of immune heterogeneity within non-small cell lung tumors. Bulk tumor genomic DNA, about 620 ng per sample, was used as template. Surgical sampling yielded several biopsies per primary tumor (spaced far apart). These patients got curative surgery after being newly diagnosed with untreated non-small cell lung cancer. The TCR beta CDR3 region underwent multiplex PCR amplification with 32 V and 13 J primers. MiXCR, run by TCRdb on the multiplex PCR reads, gives a single entry per CDR3 protein. The data contain 9,000 to 10,000 distinct CDR3 sequences, 31% of them singletons. The sequencing sample was made of lung tumor tissue. The receptors originated from a man in his 60s with non-small cell lung cancer.

This clonotype was observed a handful of times. A much larger clone lies one base from this, so it may be a read error. The CDR3 ends on some other residue instead of the conserved phenylalanine or tryptophan, so this is likely a read error. V and J are TRBV9 and TRBJ2-7; TRBD2 matches 14 bases. The CDR3 runs 14 residues. Germline CDR1 is SGDLS and CDR2 is YYNGEE. The V segment lost 5 bases and the J segment 6 bases; nucleotides outside the gene matches: 4. For the CDR3, the DNA is TGTGCCAGCAGTCAGGGACTAGCGGGAGTCGAGCAGTACCTC. This sequence encodes CASSQGLAGVEQYL.

The chain joins TRBV6-1 to TRBJ1-5; D not resolved. The CDR3 sequence is 15 residues long. CDR1 and CDR2 (germline): MNHNS, SASEGT. Trimming took 1 base from V and 1 from J, leaving 8 bases between them. The CDR3 region has the DNA TGTGCCAGCAGTGAAGGTCCCGCAAGCAATCAGCCCCAGCATTTT. Amino acid sequence: CASSEGPASNQPQHF.

The rearrangement joins TRBV5-6 to TRBJ2-3; 12 bases agree with TRBD2. V gave up 4 bases and J gave up 5 bases; unmatched junction bases: 8. Germline CDR1 is SGHDT and CDR2 is YYEEEE. The CDR3 runs to 16 residues. CDR3: CASSGRLAGVRDTQYF. The CDR3 nucleotides read TGTGCCAGCAGCGGAAGACTAGCGGGGGTTAGAGATACGCAGTATTTT. The full variable domain, its missing parts supplied by reference TRBV5-6 and TRBJ2-3, is DAGVTQSPTHLIKTRGQQVTLRCSPKSGHDTVSWYQQALGQGPQFIFQYYEEEERQRGNFPDRFSGHQFPNYSSELNVNALLLGDSALYLCASSGRLAGVRDTQYFGPGTRLTVL.

This clonotype appeared once. V and J are TRBV7-8 and TRBJ2-2, with 10 bases fitting TRBD1. This CDR3 is 16 amino acids long. The J segment lost 5 bases and the V segment lost 4 bases, leaving 7 bases of the junction unmatched. The V gene's germline CDR1 is SGHVS and CDR2 FQNEAQ. This CDR3 is CASSSETGGNTGELFF. CDR3 coding DNA: TGTGCCAGCAGCTCAGAGACAGGGGGCAATACCGGGGAGCTGTTTTTT. Using reference TRBV7-8 and TRBJ2-2 for the parts outside the CDR3, the full variable domain is GAGVSQSPRYKVAKRGQDVALRCDPISGHVSLFWYQQALGQGPEFLTYFQNEAQLDKSGLPSDRFFAERPEGSVSTLKIQRTQQEDSAVYLCASSSETGGNTGELFFGEGSRLTVL.

The chain is built from TRBV6-2 or TRBV6-3 and TRBJ1-2; D gene uncertain. Trimming took 8 bases from V and 4 from J, leaving 20 bases between them. Germline V gives CDR1 MNHEY, CDR2 SVGEGT. The CDR3 has 15 residues. The chain's CDR3 is CASRDRAVGGYGYTF. In DNA, the CDR3 is TGTGCCAGCCGCGACCGGGCCGTAGGCGGCTATGGCTACACCTTC.

V usage is TRBV28 and J usage is TRBJ2-5; 7 nucleotides line up with TRBD1. The CDR3 contains 14 residues. The germline CDR1 and CDR2 sequences are MDHEN and SYDVKM. V gave up 3 bases and J gave up 2 bases; unmatched junction bases: 3. CDR3 in DNA: TGTGCCAGCAGTTTTGGGGACAGACAAGAGACCCAGTACTTC. Protein sequence: CASSFGDRQETQYF.

The genes are TRBV6-4 and TRBJ1-3, with D possibly matching TRBD1 (5 bases). The V end was cut by 2 bases, the J end by 0 bases, with 8 bases between. CDR1 is MRHNA and CDR2 is SNTAGT in the germline V gene. This CDR3 spans 15 amino acids. CDR3 sequence reads: CASSDKGTSGNTIYF. The CDR3, as DNA: TGTGCCAGCAGTGACAAGGGGACCTCTGGAAACACCATATATTTT.

This clonotype is deemed medium-sized. The chain is built from TRBV24-1 and TRBJ2-5, with a tentative D call TRBD2 (6 bases). Trimming cost V 5 bases and J 5 bases, with 11 bases left between them. The germline CDR1 and CDR2 sequences are KGHDR and SFDVKD. CDR3 length: 13 amino acids. The CDR3 reads CATSGPGEETQYF. CDR3 DNA: TGTGCCACCAGTGGCCCGGGAGAGGAGACCCAGTACTTC.

The gene calls are TRBV20-1 and TRBJ2-1, with a weak D call TRBD2 (5 bases). Trimming stripped 0 bases from V and 7 bases from J, with 25 bases between. The CDR3 totals 18 residues. Germline V gene data show CDR1 as DFQATT and CDR2 as SNEGSKA (reference sequence). The CDR3 reads CSARDWAPRGAATNEQFF. The DNA for the CDR3 is TGCAGTGCTAGAGATTGGGCTCCCCGCGGAGCGGCGACAAATGAGCAGTTCTTC.

By sample share, this clonotype is medium-sized. V is TRBV7-2 and J is TRBJ2-7; the D is unclear. Trimming removed 2 bases at V and 2 bases at J, with 7 bases between. Germline V gene sequence: CDR1 SGHTA, CDR2 FQGNSA. The CDR3 length is 13 residues. The CDR3 bases are TGTGCCAGCAGCTTATTTCAGGCCTACGAGCAGTACTTC. Its protein is CASSLFQAYEQYF.

V usage is TRBV25-1 and J usage is TRBJ2-3; D is tentatively TRBD1 or TRBD2 (5 bases each). Germline assignment: CDR1 MGHDK and CDR2 SYGVNS. The CDR3 consists of 19 residues. V lost 3 bases to trimming and J lost 2 bases, with 24 bases between them. CDR3 coding DNA: TGTGCCAGCAGTGACGTTCCGGGACCAACGATTCTACCCACAGATACGCAGTATTTT. Encoded protein: CASSDVPGPTILPTDTQYF. Together with reference TRBV25-1 and TRBJ2-3, the CDR3 gives the full variable domain: EADIYQTPRYLVIGTGKKITLECSQTMGHDKMYWYQQDPGMELHLIHYSYGVNSTEKGDLSSESTVSRIRTEHFPLTLESARPSHTSQYLCASSDVPGPTILPTDTQYFGPGTRLTVL.

This clonotype was detected only once. This likely comes from a read error, as the CDR3 has no conserved phenylalanine or tryptophan at its end. Because the CDR3's place on the DNA is in doubt, the DNA is left out and the CDR3 is given as listed by TCRdb. This chain joins TRBV3-1 and TRBJ2-3; the table names TRBD1, a call not compared with the DNA. The CDR3 contains 16 residues when both ends are counted. Per germline, CDR1 LGHDT and CDR2 YNNKEL (reference sequence). The CDR3: CASSQVEAAGEQYFGP.

The rearrangement joins TRBV6-1 to TRBJ1-5, with D possibly TRBD1 on 6 matching bases. The CDR3 is made up of 14 amino acids. V lost 3 bases to trimming and J lost 6 bases, with 12 bases between them. Germline values: CDR1 MNHNS, CDR2 SASEGT. CDR3 sequence reads: CASSDAGVGQPQHF. DNA of the CDR3: TGTGCCAGCAGTGACGCAGGGGTGGGTCAGCCCCAGCATTTT.

V gene TRBV12-3 or TRBV12-4 combines with J gene TRBJ2-7; TRBD2 agrees at 14 bases. The V gene end was trimmed by 4 bases and the J gene end by 0 bases; junction bases not matched to a gene: 23. The CDR3 totals 23 residues. The CDR3 region is CASSSRPGLAGVGPKDSSYEQYF. The CDR3 DNA sequence: TGTGCCAGCAGTTCTCGACCGGGACTAGCGGGAGTCGGTCCAAAAGATAGCTCCTACGAGCAGTACTTC.

This clonotype rates as medium-sized (0.01 to 0.1%). The CDR3 loop is CASSPRGDDNQPQHF. CDR3 sequence (DNA): TGTGCCAGCAGTCCCCGAGGGGATGACAATCAGCCCCAGCATTTT. The chain links TRBV2 to TRBJ1-5, with D perhaps TRBD1 (5 bases). This CDR3 has 15 amino acids. Germline V gives CDR1 SNHLY, CDR2 FYNNEI. The V end lost 5 bases, the J end lost 3 bases, and 14 bases lay between the germline ends.

This clonotype occurred a few times. The V gene is TRBV5-4, the J gene TRBJ2-1, with 11 bases aligning to TRBD2. Germline CDR1 SGHNT, CDR2 YYREEE (reference sequence). V shed 4 bases, J shed 4 bases, and the junction held 1 base outside the gene matches. The CDR3 loop spans 14 amino acids. The CDR3 is CASSTSGSYNEQFF. The CDR3 bases are TGTGCCAGCAGCACTAGCGGGAGTTACAATGAGCAGTTCTTC.

This clonotype was seen at least ten times. The chain has TRBV4-3 and TRBJ1-3; 9 nucleotides match TRBD1. Germline V CDR1 and CDR2: LGHNA, YSLEER. CDR3 length equals 16 residues. With V trimmed by 2 bases and J by 2 bases, 4 bases remained unmatched. CDR3: CASSQQQGATGNTIYF. CDR3 nucleotides: TGCGCCAGCAGCCAACAACAGGGGGCGACTGGAAACACCATATATTTT.

V usage is TRBV12-5 and J usage is TRBJ1-2, with TRBD1 matching 8 bases. Trimming cost V 0 bases and J 0 bases; bases outside gene matches: 6. Germline CDR1 and CDR2: LGHNT and FRNRAP. The CDR3 is 17 amino acids. The CDR3 is CASGLVLGQGPNYGYTF. The CDR3 DNA sequence: TGTGCTAGTGGTTTGGTCCTAGGACAGGGACCTAACTATGGCTACACCTTC.

By its share, this clonotype is medium-sized (0.01 to 0.1%). The chain employs TRBV10-3 and TRBJ2-6, with D perhaps being TRBD1 or TRBD2 (6 bases each). From germline, CDR1 is ENHRY and CDR2 SYGVKD. There are 16 residues in the CDR3. V lost 0 bases, J lost 2 bases, and 8 bases lay in between. The chain's CDR3 is CAISESGGAGANVLTF. Here the CDR3 DNA reads TGTGCCATCAGTGAGTCGGGGGGCGCTGGGGCCAACGTCCTGACTTTC.

This clonotype was observed a few times. The J gene is TRBJ1-2, the V gene TRBV28, with D possibly being TRBD1 (5 bases). Germline values: CDR1 MDHEN, CDR2 SYDVKM. Trimming took 7 bases from V and 6 from J, leaving 12 bases between them. This CDR3 comprises 12 residues. For the CDR3, the DNA is TGTGCCAGCAAACGAGGGGCCAATGGCTACACCTTC. Encoded protein: CASKRGANGYTF.